These 3 T cell receptor beta chains originate from one sample sequenced in a study of cytomegalovirus exposure and HLA in healthy donors. Use of 60 Vbeta and 13 Jbeta primers characterized the PCR. Libraries were prepared by immunoSEQ multiplex PCR; TCRdb keeps only in-frame clonotypes and omits some of them. The profile shows 83,000 or so clones, around 76% of them singletons. Sequencing used PBMCs. All receptors come from a man aged 25 to 40 in good health and CMV-seropositive.

This clone was observed a few times. The chain is built from TRBV29-1 and TRBJ2-1, with 7 bases matching TRBD2. V was pared by 8 bases and J by 7 bases, with 8 bases of the junction left unmatched. CDR1 and CDR2 (germline): SQVTM, ANQGSEA. The CDR3 is made up of 12 amino acids. For the CDR3, the DNA is TGCAGCCTCAAAGGGAGGGGAAATGAGCAGTTCTTC. This gives the protein CSLKGRGNEQFF.

J is TRBJ1-5 and V is TRBV19; D might be TRBD1 (5 bases). Trimming left V 6 bases short and J 4 bases short, with 13 bases between. CDR1 and CDR2 from the germline V gene are LNHDA and SQIVND (reference sequence). The CDR3 runs to 14 residues. Here the CDR3 reads CASSRDRLNQPQHF. CDR3 coding DNA: TGTGCCAGTAGCAGAGACAGACTTAATCAGCCCCAGCATTTT.

As for this clone: Germline is not matched at one junction end, which may reflect a read error. CDR3 nucleotide sequence: TGTTCCAGCAGCTTGGGCCTCATTGGAGGGCGCGACGAGCAGTACTTC. It encodes CSSSLGLIGGRDEQYF. This rearrangement joins TRBV7-9 to TRBJ2-7; maybe TRBD2 (6 bases). In germline, CDR1 is SEHNR, CDR2 FQNEAQ (reference sequence). The CDR3 length is 16 residues.